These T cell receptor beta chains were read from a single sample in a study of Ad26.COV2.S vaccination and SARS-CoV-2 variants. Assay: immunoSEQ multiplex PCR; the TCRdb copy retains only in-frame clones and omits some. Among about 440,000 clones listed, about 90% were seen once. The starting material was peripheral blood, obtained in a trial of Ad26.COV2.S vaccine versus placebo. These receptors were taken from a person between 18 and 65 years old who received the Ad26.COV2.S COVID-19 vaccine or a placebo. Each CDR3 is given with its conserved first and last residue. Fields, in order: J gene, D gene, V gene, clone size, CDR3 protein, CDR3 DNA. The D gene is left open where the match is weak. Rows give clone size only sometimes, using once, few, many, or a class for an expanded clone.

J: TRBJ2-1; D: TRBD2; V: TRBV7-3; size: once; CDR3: CASSSIPSAGANNEQFF; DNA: TGTGCCAGCAGCTCCATCCCTTCAGCGGGAGCCAACAATGAGCAGTTCTTC
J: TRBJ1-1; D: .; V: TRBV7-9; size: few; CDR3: CASSLGQVGMAFF; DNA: TGTGCCAGCAGCTTAGGACAAGTGGGTATGGCTTTCTTT
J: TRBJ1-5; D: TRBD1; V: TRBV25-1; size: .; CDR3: CASSEAGGEQPQHF; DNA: TGTGCCAGCAGTGAGGCAGGGGGCGAGCAGCCCCAGCATTTT
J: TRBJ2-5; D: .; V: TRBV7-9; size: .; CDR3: CASSLALAPVVAELTQYF; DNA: TGTGCCAGCAGCTTAGCGCTTGCCCCGGTGGTAGCGGAGTTGACCCAGTACTTC
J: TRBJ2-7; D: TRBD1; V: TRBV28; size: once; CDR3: CASRGTGWMNEQYF; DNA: TGTGCCAGCAGAGGGACAGGGTGGATGAACGAGCAGTACTTC
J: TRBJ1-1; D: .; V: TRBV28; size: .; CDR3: CASSSPGETEAFF; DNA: TGTGCCAGCAGTTCACCTGGGGAGACTGAAGCTTTCTTT
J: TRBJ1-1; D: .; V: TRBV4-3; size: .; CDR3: CASSQDWISLEAFF; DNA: TGCGCCAGCAGCCAAGATTGGATTTCACTTGAAGCTTTCTTT
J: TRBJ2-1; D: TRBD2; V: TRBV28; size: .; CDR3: CASSLLGLAGGSLSYNEQFF; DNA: TGTGCCAGCAGTTTATTGGGACTAGCGGGAGGCTCCCTCTCCTACAATGAGCAGTTCTTC
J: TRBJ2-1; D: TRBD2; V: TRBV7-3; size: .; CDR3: CASSLTGTRPYNEQFF; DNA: TGTGCCAGCAGCTTGACCGGGACTAGACCCTACAATGAGCAGTTCTTC
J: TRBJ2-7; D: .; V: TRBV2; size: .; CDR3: CASTQDKASEQYF; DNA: TGTGCCAGCACCCAGGACAAAGCGAGCGAGCAGTACTTC
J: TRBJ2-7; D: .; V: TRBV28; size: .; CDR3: CASSPQGYEQYF; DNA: TGTGCCAGCAGTCCCCAGGGATACGAGCAGTACTTC
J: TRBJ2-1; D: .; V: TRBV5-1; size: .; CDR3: CASSLSGVQYDEQFF; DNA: TGCGCCAGCAGCTTGTCCGGGGTCCAGTACGATGAGCAGTTCTTC
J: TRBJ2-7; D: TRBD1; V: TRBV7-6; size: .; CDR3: CASSLRQGEQYF; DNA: TGTGCCAGCAGCCTAAGACAGGGCGAGCAGTACTTC
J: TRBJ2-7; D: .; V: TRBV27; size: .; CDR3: CASGHRAGEQYF; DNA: TGTGCCAGCGGGCACAGGGCGGGCGAGCAGTACTTC
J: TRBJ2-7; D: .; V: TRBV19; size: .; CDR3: CASSIGPDYYEQYF; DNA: TGTGCCAGTAGTATAGGCCCCGATTACTACGAGCAGTACTTC
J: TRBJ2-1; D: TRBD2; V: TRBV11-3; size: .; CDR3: CASSLASGYNEQFF; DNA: TGTGCCAGCAGCTTAGCTAGCGGGTACAATGAGCAGTTCTTC
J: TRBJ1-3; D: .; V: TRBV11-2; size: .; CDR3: CASSLGRQGSLWNTIYF; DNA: TGTGCCAGCAGCTTAGGCCGCCAGGGCAGCTTGTGGAACACCATATATTTT
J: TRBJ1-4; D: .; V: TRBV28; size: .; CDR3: CASSPQGEVEKLFF; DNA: TGTGCCAGCAGCCCACAGGGAGAGGTTGAAAAACTGTTTTTT
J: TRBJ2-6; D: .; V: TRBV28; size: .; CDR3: CASSISGRVGANVLTF; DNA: TGTGCCAGCAGTATTTCCGGACGGGTCGGGGCCAACGTCCTGACTTTC
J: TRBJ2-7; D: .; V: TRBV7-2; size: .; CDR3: CASTPVLGAGSHEQYF; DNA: TGTGCCAGCACCCCCGTACTAGGGGCAGGGTCCCACGAGCAGTACTTC
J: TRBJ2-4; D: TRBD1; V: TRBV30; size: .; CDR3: CARQGRGHIQYF; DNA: TGTGCCAGACAGGGACGCGGGCACATTCAGTACTTC
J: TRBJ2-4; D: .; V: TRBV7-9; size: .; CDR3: CASGPGGLNIQYF; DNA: TGTGCCAGCGGGCCCGGTGGACTGAACATTCAGTACTTC
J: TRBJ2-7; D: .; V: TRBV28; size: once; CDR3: CASTVGQGGYEQYF; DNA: TGTGCCAGCACCGTGGGGCAGGGCGGCTACGAGCAGTACTTC
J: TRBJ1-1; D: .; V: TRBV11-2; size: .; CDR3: CASSLSHTEAFF; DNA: TGTGCCAGCAGCTTGTCTCACACTGAAGCTTTCTTT
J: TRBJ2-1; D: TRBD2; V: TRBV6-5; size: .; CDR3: CASRKLAGVSRQFF; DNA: TGTGCCAGCAGGAAGCTAGCGGGAGTTTCTCGGCAGTTCTTC
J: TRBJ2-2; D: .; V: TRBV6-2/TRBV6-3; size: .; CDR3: CASCLVATGELFF; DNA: TGTGCCAGCTGCCTGGTAGCCACCGGGGAGCTGTTTTTT
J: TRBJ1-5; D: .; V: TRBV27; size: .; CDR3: CASSKNKGGSQPQHF; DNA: TGTGCCAGCAGTAAAAATAAAGGGGGATCTCAGCCCCAGCATTTT
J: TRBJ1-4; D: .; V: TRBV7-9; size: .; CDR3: CASFRTDANEKLFF; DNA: TGTGCCAGCTTTCGGACGGACGCCAATGAAAAACTGTTTTTT
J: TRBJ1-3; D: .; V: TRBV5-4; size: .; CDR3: CASSLGGSGNTIYF; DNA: TGTGCCAGCAGCTTGGGAGGGAGTGGAAACACCATATATTTT
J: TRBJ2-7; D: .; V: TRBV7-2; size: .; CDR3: CASSKGGGYEQYF; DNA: TGTGCCAGCAGCAAGGGGGGCGGCTACGAGCAGTACTTC
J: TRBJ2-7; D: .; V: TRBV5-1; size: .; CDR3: CASSLVDTFRLYEQYF; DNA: TGCGCCAGCAGCTTGGTGGACACGTTTCGTTTATACGAGCAGTACTTC
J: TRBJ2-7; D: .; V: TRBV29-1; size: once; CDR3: CSVEGLGDAYEQYF; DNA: TGCAGCGTTGAAGGTTTGGGAGATGCCTACGAGCAGTACTTC
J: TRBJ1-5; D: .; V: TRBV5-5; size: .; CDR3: CASTPGGSNQPQHF; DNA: TGTGCCAGCACCCCGGGAGGGAGCAATCAGCCCCAGCATTTT